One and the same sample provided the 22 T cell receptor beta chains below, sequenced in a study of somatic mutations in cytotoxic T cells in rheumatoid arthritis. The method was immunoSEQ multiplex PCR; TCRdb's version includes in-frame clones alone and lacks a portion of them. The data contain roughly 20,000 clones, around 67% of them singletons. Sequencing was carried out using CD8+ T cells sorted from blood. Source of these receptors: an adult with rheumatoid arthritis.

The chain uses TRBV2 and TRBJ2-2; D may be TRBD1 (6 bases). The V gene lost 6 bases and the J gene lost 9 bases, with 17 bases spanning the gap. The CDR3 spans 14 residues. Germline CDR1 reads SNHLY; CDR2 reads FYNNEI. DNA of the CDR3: TGTGCCAGCAGCGACCTAACAGGGATAAGGGAGCTGTTTTTT. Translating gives CASSDLTGIRELFF.

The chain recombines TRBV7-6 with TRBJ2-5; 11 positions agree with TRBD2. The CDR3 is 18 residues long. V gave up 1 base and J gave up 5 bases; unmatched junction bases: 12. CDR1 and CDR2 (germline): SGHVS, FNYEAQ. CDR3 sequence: CASSLVGKTSGGLETQYF. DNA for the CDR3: TGTGCCAGCAGCTTAGTAGGGAAAACTAGCGGGGGATTGGAGACCCAGTACTTC.

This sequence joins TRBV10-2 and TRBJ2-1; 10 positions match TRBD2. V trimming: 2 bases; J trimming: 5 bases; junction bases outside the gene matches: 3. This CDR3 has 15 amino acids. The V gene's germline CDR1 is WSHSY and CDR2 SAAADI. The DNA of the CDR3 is TGCGCCAGCAGTGAGACTAGCGGGGCCGACAATGAGCAGTTCTTC. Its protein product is CASSETSGADNEQFF.

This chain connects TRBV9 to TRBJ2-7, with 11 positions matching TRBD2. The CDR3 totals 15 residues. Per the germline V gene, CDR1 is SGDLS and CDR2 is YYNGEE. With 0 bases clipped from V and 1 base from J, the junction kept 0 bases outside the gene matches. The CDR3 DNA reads TGTGCCAGCAGCGTAGGGACTAGCGGGTCCTACGAGCAGTACTTC. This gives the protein CASSVGTSGSYEQYF.

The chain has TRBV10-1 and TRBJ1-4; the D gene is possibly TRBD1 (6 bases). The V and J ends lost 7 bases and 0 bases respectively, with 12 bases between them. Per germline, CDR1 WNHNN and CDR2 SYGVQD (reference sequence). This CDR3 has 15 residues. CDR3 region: CASNRVGATNEKLFF. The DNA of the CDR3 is TGCGCCAGCAACAGGGTAGGGGCAACTAATGAAAAACTGTTTTTT.

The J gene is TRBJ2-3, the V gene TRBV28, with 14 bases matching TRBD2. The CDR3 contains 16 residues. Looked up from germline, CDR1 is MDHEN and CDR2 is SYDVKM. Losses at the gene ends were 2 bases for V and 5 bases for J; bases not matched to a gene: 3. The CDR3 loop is CASSLGLAGGVDTQYF. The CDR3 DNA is TGTGCCAGCAGTTTAGGACTAGCGGGGGGCGTAGATACGCAGTATTTT. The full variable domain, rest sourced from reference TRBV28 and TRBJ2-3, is DVKVTQSSRYLVKRTGEKVFLECVQDMDHENMFWYRQDPGLGLRLIYFSYDVKMKEKGDIPEGYSVSREKKERFSLILESASTNQTSMYLCASSLGLAGGVDTQYFGPGTRLTVL.

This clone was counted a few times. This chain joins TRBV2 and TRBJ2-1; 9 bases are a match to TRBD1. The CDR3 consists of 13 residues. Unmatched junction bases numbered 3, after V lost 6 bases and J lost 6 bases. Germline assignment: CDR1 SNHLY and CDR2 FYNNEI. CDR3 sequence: CASSPTGGNEQFF. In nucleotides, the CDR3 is TGTGCCAGCAGCCCGACAGGGGGCAATGAGCAGTTCTTC.

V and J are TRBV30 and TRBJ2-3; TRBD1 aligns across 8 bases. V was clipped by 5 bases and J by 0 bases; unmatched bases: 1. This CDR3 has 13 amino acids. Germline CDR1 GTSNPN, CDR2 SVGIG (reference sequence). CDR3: CAWGTGSTDTQYF. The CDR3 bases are TGTGCCTGGGGGACAGGAAGCACAGATACGCAGTATTTT.

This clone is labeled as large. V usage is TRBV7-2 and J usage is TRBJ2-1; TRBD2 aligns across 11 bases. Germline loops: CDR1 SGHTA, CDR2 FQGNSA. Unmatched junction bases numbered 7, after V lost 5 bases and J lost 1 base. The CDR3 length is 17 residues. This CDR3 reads CASSPDSGGASYNEQFF. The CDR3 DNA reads TGTGCCAGCAGCCCCGATAGCGGGGGGGCTTCCTACAATGAGCAGTTCTTC. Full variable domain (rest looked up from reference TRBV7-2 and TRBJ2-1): GAGVSQSPSNKVTEKGKDVELRCDPISGHTALYWYRQSLGQGLEFLIYFQGNSAPDKSGLPSDRFSAERTGGSVSTLTIQRTQQEDSAVYLCASSPDSGGASYNEQFFGPGTRLTVL.

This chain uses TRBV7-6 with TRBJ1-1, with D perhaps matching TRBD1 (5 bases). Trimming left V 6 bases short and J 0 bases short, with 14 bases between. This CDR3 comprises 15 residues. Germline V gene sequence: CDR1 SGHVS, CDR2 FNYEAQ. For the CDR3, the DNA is TGTGCCAGCAGTCTCACAGGCCCCATGAACACTGAAGCTTTCTTT. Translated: CASSLTGPMNTEAFF. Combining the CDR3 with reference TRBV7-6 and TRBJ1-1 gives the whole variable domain GAGVSQSPRYKVTKRGQDVALRCDPISGHVSLYWYRQALGQGPEFLTYFNYEAQQDKSGLPNDRFSAERPEGSISTLTIQRTEQRDSAMYRCASSLTGPMNTEAFFGQGTRLTVV.

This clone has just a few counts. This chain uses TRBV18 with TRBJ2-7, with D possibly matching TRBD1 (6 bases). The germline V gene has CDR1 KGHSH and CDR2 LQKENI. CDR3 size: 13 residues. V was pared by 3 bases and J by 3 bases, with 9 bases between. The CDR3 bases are TGTGCCAGCTCACCGGGACACCTCTACGAGCAGTACTTC. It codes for CASSPGHLYEQYF.

CDR3 amino acids: CASSTEGGLGEQFF. The CDR3 DNA reads as TGTGCCAGCAGCACAGAGGGGGGGCTAGGCGAGCAGTTCTTC. The rearrangement uses TRBV7-8 and TRBJ2-1, with a possible D match to TRBD2 (7 bases). The CDR3 spans 14 residues. The V gene's germline CDR1 is SGHVS and CDR2 FQNEAQ. V dropped 5 bases and J dropped 10 bases, with 18 bases sitting between them.

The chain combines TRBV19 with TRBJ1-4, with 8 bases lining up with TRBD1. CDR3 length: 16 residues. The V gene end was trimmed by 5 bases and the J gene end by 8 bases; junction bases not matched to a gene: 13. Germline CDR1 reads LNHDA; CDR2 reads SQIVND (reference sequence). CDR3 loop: CASSPRTGRFSEKLFF. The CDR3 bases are TGTGCCAGTAGTCCTCGGACAGGGCGATTTTCGGAAAAACTGTTTTTT.

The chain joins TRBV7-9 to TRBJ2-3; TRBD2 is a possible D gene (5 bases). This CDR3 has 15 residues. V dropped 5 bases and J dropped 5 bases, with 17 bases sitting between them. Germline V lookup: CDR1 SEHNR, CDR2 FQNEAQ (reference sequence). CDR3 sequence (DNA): TGTGCCAGCAGCCGAGGTGGGCTAGCAGAAGATACGCAGTATTTT. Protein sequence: CASSRGGLAEDTQYF.

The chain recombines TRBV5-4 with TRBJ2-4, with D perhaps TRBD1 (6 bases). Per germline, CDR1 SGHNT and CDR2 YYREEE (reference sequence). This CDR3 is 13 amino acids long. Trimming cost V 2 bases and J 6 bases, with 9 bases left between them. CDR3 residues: CASSLQGGNIQYF. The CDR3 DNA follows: TGTGCCAGCAGCTTACAGGGCGGAAACATTCAGTACTTC.

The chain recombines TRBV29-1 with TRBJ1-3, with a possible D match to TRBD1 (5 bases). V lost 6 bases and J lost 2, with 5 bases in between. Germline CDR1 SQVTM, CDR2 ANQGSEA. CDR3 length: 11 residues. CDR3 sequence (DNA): TGCAGCGTGGGGGCTGGAAACACCATATATTTT. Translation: CSVGAGNTIYF. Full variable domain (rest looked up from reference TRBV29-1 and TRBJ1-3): SAVISQKPSRDICQRGTSLTIQCQVDSQVTMMFWYRQQPGQSLTLIATANQGSEATYESGFVIDKFPISRPNLTFSTLTVSNMSPEDSSIYLCSVGAGNTIYFGEGSWLTVV.

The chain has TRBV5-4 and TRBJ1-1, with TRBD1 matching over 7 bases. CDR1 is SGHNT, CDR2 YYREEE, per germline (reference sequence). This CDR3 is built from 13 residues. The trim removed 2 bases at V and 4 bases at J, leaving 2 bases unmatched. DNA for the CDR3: TGTGCCAGCAGCTTCCAGGGGGGCACTGAAGCTTTCTTT. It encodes CASSFQGGTEAFF.

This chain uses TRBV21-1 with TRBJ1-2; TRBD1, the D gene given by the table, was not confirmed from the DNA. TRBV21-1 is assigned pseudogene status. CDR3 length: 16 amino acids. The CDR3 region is CASKRTGVHFCYGYTF. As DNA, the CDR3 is TGTGCCAGCAAGAGGACAGGGGTGCATTTTTGCTATGGCTACACCTTC.

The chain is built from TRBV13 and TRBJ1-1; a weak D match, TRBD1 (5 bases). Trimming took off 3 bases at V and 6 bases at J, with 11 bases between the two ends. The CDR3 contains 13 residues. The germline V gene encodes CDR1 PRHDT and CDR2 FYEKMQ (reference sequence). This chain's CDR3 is CASSFATAPEAFF. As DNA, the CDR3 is TGTGCCAGCAGCTTCGCGACAGCGCCTGAAGCTTTCTTT.

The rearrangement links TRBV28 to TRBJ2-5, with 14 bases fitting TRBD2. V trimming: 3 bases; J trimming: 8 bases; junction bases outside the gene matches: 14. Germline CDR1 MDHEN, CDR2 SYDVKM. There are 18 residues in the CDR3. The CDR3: CASSFPGLAGGPVLTQYF. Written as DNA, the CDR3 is TGTGCCAGCAGTTTCCCCGGACTAGCGGGGGGTCCGGTGCTCACCCAGTACTTC.

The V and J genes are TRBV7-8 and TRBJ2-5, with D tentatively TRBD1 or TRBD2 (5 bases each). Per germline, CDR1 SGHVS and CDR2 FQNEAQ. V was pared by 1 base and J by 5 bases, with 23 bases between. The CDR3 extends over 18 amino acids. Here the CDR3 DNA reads TGTGCCAGCAGCTTAGGAGACAGTCGGAGGATCGAACCGGAGACCCAGTACTTC. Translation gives CASSLGDSRRIEPETQYF.

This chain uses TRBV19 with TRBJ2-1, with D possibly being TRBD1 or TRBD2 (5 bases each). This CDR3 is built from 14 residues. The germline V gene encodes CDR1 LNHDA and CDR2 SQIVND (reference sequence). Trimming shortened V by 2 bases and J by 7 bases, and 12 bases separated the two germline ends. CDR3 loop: CASSISRGDNEQFF. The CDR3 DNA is TGTGCCAGTAGTATAAGTAGGGGAGATAATGAGCAGTTCTTC.